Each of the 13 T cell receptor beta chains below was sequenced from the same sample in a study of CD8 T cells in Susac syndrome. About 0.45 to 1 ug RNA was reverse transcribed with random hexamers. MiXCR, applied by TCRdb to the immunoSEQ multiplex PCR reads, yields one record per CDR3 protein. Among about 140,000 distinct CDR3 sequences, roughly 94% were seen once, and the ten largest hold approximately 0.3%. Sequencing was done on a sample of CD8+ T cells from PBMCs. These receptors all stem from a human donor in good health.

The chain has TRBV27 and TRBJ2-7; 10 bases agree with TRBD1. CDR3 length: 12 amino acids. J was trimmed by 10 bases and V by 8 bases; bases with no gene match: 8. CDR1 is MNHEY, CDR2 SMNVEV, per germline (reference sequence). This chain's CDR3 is CASFDRGLVQYF. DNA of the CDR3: TGTGCCAGCTTTGACAGGGGGCTTGTTCAGTACTTC.

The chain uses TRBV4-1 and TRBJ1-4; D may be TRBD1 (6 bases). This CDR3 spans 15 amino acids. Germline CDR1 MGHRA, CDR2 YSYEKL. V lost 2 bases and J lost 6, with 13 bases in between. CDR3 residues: CASSQQGRSDEKLFF. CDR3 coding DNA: TGCGCCAGCAGCCAACAGGGGCGTTCGGATGAAAAACTGTTTTTT.

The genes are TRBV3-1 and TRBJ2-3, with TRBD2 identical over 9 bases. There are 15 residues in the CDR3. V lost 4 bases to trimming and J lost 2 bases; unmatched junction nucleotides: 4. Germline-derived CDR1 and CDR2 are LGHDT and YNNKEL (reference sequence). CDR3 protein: CASSPGLAFTDTQYF. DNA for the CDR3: TGTGCCAGCAGCCCGGGACTAGCCTTCACAGATACGCAGTATTTT.

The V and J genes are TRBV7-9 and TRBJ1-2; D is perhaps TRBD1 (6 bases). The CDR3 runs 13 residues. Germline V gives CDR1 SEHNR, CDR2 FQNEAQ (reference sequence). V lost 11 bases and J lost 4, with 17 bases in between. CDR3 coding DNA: TGTGCCGTGGGGGGCAGCGACGCCTATGGCTACACCTTC. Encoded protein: CAVGGSDAYGYTF.

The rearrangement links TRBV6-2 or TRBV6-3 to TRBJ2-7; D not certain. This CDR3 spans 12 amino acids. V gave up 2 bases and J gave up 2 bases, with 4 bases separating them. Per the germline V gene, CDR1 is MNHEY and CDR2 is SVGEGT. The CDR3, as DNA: TGTGCCAGCAGTTACGGTACCTACGAGCAGTACTTC. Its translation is CASSYGTYEQYF.

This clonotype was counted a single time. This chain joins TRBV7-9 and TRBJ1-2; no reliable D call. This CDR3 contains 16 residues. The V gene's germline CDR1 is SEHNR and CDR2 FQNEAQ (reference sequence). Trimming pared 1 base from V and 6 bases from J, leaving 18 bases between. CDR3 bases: TGTGCCAGCAGCTTAGTTGCGACACTCTCCCTCCATGGCTACACCTTC. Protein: CASSLVATLSLHGYTF. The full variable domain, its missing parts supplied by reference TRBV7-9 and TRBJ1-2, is DTGVSQNPRHKITKRGQNVTFRCDPISEHNRLYWYRQTLGQGPEFLTYFQNEAQLEKSRLLSDRFSAERPKGSFSTLEIQRTEQGDSAMYLCASSLVATLSLHGYTFGSGTRLTVV.

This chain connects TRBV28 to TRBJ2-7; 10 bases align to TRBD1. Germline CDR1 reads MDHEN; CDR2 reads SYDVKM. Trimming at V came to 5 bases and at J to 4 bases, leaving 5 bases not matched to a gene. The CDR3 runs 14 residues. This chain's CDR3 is CASSIGTGVYEQYF. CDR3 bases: TGTGCCAGCAGTATCGGGACAGGGGTATACGAGCAGTACTTC.

The CDR3 bases are TGTGCCAGCAGTTTTCCGGACCTCAGGGCCCTAAGCTCCTACAATGAGCAGTTCTTC. It codes for CASSFPDLRALSSYNEQFF. The V gene is TRBV28, the J gene TRBJ2-1; D might be TRBD1 (5 bases). The germline gives CDR1 MDHEN, CDR2 SYDVKM. Trimming took 3 bases from V and 0 from J, leaving 21 bases between them. CDR3 length: 19 residues.

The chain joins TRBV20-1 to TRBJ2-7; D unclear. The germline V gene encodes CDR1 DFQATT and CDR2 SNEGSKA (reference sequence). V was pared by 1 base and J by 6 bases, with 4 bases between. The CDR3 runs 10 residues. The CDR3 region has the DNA TGCAGTGCTAGAGTCGCCGAGCAGTACTTC. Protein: CSARVAEQYF.

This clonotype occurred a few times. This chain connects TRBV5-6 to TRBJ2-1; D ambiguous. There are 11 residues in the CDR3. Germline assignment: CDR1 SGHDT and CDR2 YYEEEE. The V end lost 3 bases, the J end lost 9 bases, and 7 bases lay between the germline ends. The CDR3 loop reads CASSSSGEQFF. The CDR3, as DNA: TGTGCCAGCAGCTCGTCTGGTGAGCAGTTCTTC.

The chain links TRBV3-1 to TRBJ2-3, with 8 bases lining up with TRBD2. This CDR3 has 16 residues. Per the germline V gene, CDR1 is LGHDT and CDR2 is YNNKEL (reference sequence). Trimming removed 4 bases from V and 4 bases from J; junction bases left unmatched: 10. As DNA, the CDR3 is TGTGCCAGCAGCCCCGGACTAGCTTATTTCTCAGATACGCAGTATTTT. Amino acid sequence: CASSPGLAYFSDTQYF.

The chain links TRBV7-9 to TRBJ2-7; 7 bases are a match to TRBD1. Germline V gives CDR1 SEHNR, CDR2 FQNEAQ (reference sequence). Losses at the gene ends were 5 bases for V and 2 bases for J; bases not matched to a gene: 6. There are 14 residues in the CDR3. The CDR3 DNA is TGTGCCAGCAGCACCCCACAGGGGACCTACGAGCAGTACTTC. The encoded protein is CASSTPQGTYEQYF.

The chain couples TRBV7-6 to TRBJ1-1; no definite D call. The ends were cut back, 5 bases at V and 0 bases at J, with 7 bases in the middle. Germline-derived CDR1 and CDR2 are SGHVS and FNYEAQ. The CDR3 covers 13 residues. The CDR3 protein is CASSVTMNTEAFF. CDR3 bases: TGTGCCAGCAGCGTAACCATGAACACTGAAGCTTTCTTT.